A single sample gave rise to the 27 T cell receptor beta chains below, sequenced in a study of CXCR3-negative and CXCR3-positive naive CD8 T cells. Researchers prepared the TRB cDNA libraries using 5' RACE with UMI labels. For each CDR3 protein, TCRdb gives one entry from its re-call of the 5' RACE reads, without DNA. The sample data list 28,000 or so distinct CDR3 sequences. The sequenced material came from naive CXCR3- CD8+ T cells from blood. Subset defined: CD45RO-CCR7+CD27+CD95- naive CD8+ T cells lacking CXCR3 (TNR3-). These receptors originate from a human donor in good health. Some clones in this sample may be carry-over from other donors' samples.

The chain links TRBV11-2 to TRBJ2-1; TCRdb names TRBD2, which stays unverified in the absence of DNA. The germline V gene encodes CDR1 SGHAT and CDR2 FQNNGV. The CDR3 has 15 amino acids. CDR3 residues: CASSDAGNQYNEQFF.

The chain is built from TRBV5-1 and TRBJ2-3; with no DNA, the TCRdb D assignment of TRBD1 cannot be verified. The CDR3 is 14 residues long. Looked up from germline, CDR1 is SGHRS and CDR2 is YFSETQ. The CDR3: CASKWTGGADTQYF.

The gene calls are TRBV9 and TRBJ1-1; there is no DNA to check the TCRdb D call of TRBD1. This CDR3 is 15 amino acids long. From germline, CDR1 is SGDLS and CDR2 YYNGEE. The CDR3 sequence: CASSDSTGQGTEAFF.

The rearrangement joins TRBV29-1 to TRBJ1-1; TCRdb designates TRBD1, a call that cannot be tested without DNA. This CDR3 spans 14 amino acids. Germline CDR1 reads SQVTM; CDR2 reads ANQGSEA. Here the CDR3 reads CSVEPGHLNTEAFF.

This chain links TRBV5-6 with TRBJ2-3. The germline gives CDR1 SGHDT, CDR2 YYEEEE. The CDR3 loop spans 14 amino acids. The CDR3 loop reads CASSFVGSTDTQYF.

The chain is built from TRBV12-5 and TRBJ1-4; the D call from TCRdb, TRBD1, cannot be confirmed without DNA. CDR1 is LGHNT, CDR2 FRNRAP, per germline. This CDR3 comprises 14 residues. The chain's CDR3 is CASDTGQINEKLFF.

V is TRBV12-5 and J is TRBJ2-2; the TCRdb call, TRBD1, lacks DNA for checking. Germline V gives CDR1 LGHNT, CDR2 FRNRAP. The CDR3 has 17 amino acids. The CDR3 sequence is CASGLSPTGANTGELFF. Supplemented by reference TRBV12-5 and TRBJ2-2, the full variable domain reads DARVTQTPRHKVTEMGQEVTMRCQPILGHNTVFWYRQTMMQGLELLAYFRNRAPLDDSGMPKDRFSAEMPDATLATLKIQPSEPRDSAVYFCASGLSPTGANTGELFFGEGSRLTVL.

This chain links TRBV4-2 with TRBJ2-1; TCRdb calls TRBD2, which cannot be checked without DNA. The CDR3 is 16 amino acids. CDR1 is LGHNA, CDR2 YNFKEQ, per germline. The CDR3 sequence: CASSQDDTSGGNEQFF.

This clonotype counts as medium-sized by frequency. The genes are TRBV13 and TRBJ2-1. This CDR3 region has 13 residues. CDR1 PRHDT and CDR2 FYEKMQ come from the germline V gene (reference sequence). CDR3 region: CASSLLGYNEQFF.

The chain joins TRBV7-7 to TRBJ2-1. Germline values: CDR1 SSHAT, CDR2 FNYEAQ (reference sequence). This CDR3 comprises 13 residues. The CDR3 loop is CASSLARFNEQFF.

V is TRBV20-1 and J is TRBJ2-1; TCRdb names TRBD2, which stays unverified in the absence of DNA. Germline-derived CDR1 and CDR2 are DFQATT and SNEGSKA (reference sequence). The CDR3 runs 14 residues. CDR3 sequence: CSARASSAYNEQFF.

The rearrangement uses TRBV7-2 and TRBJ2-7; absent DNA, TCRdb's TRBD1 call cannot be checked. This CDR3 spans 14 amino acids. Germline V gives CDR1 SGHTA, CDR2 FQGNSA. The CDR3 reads CASSLWTLSYEQYF.

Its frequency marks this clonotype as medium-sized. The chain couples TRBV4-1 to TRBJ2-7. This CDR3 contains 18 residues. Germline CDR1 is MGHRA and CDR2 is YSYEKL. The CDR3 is CASSPDVPGGRNSYEQYF.

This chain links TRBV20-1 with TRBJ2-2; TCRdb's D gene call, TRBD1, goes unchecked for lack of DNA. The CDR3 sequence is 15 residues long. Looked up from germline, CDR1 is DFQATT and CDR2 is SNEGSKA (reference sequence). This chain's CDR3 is CSASPDRGYTGELFF.

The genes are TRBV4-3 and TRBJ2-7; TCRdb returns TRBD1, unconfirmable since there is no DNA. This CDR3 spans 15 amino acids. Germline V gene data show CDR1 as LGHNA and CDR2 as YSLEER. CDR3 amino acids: CASSFSGQGGYEQYF.

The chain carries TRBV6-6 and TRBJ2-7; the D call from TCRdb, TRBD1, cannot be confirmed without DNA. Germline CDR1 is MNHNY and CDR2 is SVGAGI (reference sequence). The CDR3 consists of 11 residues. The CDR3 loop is CASYGALEQYF.

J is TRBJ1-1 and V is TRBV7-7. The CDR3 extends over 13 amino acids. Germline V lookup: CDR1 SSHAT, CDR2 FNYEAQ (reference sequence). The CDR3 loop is CASSTTLNTEAFF.

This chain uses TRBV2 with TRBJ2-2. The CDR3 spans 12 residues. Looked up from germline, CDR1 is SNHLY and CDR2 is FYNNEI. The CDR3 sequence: CASIDSPGELFF.

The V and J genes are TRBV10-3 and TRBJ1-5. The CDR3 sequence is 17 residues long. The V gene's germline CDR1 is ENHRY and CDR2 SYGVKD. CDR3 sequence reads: CAISESMSFGGIQPQHF.

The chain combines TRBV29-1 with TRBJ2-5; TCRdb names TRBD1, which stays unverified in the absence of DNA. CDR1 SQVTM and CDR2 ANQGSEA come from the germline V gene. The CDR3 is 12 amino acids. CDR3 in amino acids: CSARGNQETQYF.

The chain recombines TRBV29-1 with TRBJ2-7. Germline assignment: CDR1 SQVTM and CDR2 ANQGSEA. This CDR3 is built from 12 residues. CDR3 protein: CSVEDGPFEQYF.

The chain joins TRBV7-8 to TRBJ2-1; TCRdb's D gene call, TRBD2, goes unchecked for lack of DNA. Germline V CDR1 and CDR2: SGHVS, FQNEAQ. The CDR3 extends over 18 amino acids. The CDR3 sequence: CASSLAPSGGSVDNEQFF.

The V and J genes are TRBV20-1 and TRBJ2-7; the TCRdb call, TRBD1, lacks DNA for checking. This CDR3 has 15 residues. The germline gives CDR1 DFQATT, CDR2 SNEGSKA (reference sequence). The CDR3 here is CSARDLQGFSYEQYF.

The CDR3 reads CASSGVMGVYNEQFF. The rearrangement joins TRBV28 to TRBJ2-1; the TRBD1 assignment by TCRdb is unverifiable without DNA. CDR1 MDHEN and CDR2 SYDVKM come from the germline V gene. This CDR3 is 15 amino acids long.

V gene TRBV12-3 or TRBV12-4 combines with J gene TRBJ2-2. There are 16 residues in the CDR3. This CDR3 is CASSFLLNPNTGELFF.

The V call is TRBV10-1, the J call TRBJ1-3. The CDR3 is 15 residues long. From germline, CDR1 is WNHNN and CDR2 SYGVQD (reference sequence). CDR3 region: CASSERSSSGNTIYF.

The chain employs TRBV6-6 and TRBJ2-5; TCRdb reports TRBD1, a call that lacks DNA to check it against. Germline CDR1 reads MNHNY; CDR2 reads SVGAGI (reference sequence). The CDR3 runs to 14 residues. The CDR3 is CASRAGGGLETQYF.